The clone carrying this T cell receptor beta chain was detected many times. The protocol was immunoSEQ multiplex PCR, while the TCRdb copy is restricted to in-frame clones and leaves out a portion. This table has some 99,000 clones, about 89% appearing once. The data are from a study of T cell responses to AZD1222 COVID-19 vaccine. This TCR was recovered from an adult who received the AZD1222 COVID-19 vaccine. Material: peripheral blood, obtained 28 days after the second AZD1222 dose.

The CDR3 coding sequence is TGTGCCAGTAGTATCGGGACAGGGGTCTCCTACGAGCAGTACTTC. Residues: CASSIGTGVSYEQYF. This chain uses TRBV19 with TRBJ2-7; 10 nucleotides agree with TRBD1. V lost 3 bases, J lost 0 bases, and 2 bases stayed unmatched. The CDR3 extends over 15 amino acids. Germline V gene sequence: CDR1 LNHDA, CDR2 SQIVND (reference sequence).